The T cell receptor (beta chain) described here comes from a study of siplizumab effects on memory and regulatory T cells. Study-wide context: Run as pairs, the mixed lymphocyte reactions received siplizumab at 0.95 to 1 ug/mL or no drug.

This CDR3 contains 12 residues. In germline, CDR1 is SEHNR, CDR2 FQNEAQ (reference sequence). Trimming pared 5 bases from V and 5 bases from J, leaving 6 bases between. Some clones are missing from TCRdb's copy, which holds only in-frame ones; the method was immunoSEQ multiplex PCR. Of approximately 10,000 clones listed, around 46% were seen once; the top ten hold about 39%. Note on this clone: What it binds is not known.

The authors kept the mixed lymphocyte reaction cells in coculture at 37°C for over five days. The J gene is TRBJ1-4, the V gene TRBV7-9; D is uncertain. This clonotype was obtained from a human donor in good health; the cells came from an allogeneic mixed lymphocyte reaction. Some clones in this sample may be carry-over from other donors' samples. Specimen: CFSE-low (dividing) CD8+ T cells sorted from an allogeneic mixed lymphocyte reaction. CDR3 residues: CASSHLNEKLFF. The CDR3, as DNA: TGTGCCAGCAGCCACCTCAATGAAAAACTGTTTTTT.